This entry lists 15 T cell receptor beta chains sequenced from one sample in a study of early T cells in non-severe SARS-CoV-2 infection. TCRdb re-called the 5' RACE reads with MiXCR, one entry per CDR3 protein. The table lists approximately 80,000 distinct CDR3 sequences, 10% to 12% of them singletons. This material consisted of whole blood, taken at baseline. These receptors were collected from an adult who was a healthcare worker with PCR-confirmed SARS-CoV-2 infection or an uninfected control (not recorded which).

The chain carries TRBV2 and TRBJ2-7, with 7 bases fitting TRBD2. This CDR3 has 14 amino acids. Losses at the gene ends were 5 bases for V and 2 bases for J; bases not matched to a gene: 6. CDR1 is SNHLY, CDR2 FYNNEI, per germline. The CDR3 DNA is TGTGCCAGCAGTATGGGGCTAGCGGCCTACGAGCAGTACTTC. Translating it yields CASSMGLAAYEQYF.

This clonotype came up a few times. This chain joins TRBV20-1 and TRBJ2-7; 11 bases fit TRBD2. The CDR3 totals 16 residues. CDR1 is DFQATT and CDR2 is SNEGSKA in the germline V gene (reference sequence). The trim removed 5 bases at V and 3 bases at J, leaving 12 bases unmatched. Here the CDR3 reads CSASDPSSGGLYEQYF. CDR3 nucleotides: TGCAGTGCTTCAGACCCTTCTAGCGGGGGGCTCTACGAGCAGTACTTC.

This clonotype appeared many times. The V call is TRBV29-1, the J call TRBJ2-1; no reliable D call. Trimming pared 7 bases from V and 7 bases from J, leaving 8 bases between. The CDR3 totals 10 residues. The V gene's germline CDR1 is SQVTM and CDR2 ANQGSEA. CDR3 amino acids: CSARWNEQFF. CDR3 DNA sequence: TGCAGCGCCAGGTGGAATGAGCAGTTCTTC.

This clonotype was seen repeatedly, ten times or more. The rearrangement links TRBV20-1 to TRBJ1-6; 7 bases match TRBD1. Germline V CDR1 and CDR2: DFQATT, SNEGSKA (reference sequence). This CDR3 is built from 15 residues. J gave up 7 bases and V 2 bases, and 8 bases lay outside the gene matches. The CDR3, as DNA: TGCAGTGCTAGACAAAGAGGGACAGTCAATTCACCCCTCCACTTT. Protein product: CSARQRGTVNSPLHF.

V and J are TRBV7-3 and TRBJ1-2; tentatively, D is TRBD1 (5 bases). V lost 4 bases to trimming and J lost 4 bases, with 13 bases between them. CDR3 length equals 14 residues. The V gene's germline CDR1 is SGHTA and CDR2 FQGTGA. The CDR3 loop is CASSSTRTTYGYTF. In nucleotides, the CDR3 is TGTGCCAGCAGCTCCACACGGACAACCTATGGCTACACCTTC.

The chain has TRBV2 and TRBJ2-5, with 8 nucleotides matching TRBD2. The CDR3 extends over 19 amino acids. Germline loops: CDR1 SNHLY, CDR2 FYNNEI. V shed 2 bases, J shed 5 bases, and the junction held 19 bases outside the gene matches. CDR3 DNA sequence: TGTGCCAGCAGTGAATCCTCGGGCGCTGGGACTAGATCCAGGGAGACCCAGTACTTC. Translating gives CASSESSGAGTRSRETQYF.

V gene TRBV7-8 combines with J gene TRBJ2-2; TRBD2 aligns across 7 bases. With 1 base clipped from V and 4 bases from J, the junction kept 9 bases outside the gene matches. Germline values: CDR1 SGHVS, CDR2 FQNEAQ. The CDR3 is made up of 17 amino acids. CDR3 sequence: CASSLVFRGDGTGELFF. CDR3 coding DNA: TGTGCCAGCAGCTTAGTTTTTCGGGGGGATGGCACCGGGGAGCTGTTTTTT.

This clonotype was found many times. CDR3 nucleotides: TGTGCCAGCACCCCCTTGGGGGGTGGCACTGAAGCTTTCTTT. Protein sequence: CASTPLGGGTEAFF. The chain combines TRBV27 with TRBJ1-1; maybe TRBD1 (5 bases). The V end was cut by 7 bases, the J end by 4 bases, with 16 bases between. CDR1 is MNHEY, CDR2 SMNVEV, per germline (reference sequence). This CDR3 region has 14 residues.

This clonotype was observed many times. This rearrangement joins TRBV30 to TRBJ1-6, with D possibly TRBD1 on 6 matching bases. Looked up from germline, CDR1 is GTSNPN and CDR2 is SVGIG (reference sequence). The CDR3 has 16 amino acids. V lost 2 bases to trimming and J lost 5 bases, with 16 bases between them. The CDR3 region has the DNA TGTGCCTGGAGTAACGGAGGACAGACGGATAATTCACCCCTCCACTTT. As protein: CAWSNGGQTDNSPLHF.

Only a few counts were recorded for this clonotype. This chain's CDR3 is CASSREGGGGTDTQYF. Here the CDR3 DNA reads TGTGCCAGCAGTAGGGAGGGAGGAGGTGGCACAGATACGCAGTATTTT. This chain connects TRBV6-5 to TRBJ2-3; 7 bases are shared with TRBD2. The CDR3 is 16 amino acids. The V gene's germline CDR1 is MNHEY and CDR2 SVGAGI. V lost 5 bases, J lost 1 base, and 9 bases stayed unmatched.

This clonotype was seen at least ten times. The chain links TRBV7-3 to TRBJ2-5; possible D gene TRBD1, 5 bases. Germline V gene sequence: CDR1 SGHTA, CDR2 FQGTGA. Trimming removed 5 bases at V and 3 bases at J, with 10 bases between. This CDR3 has 13 amino acids. The CDR3 reads CASSQGVKETQYF. As DNA, the CDR3 is TGTGCCAGCAGCCAAGGGGTAAAAGAGACCCAGTACTTC.

V and J are TRBV12-3 or TRBV12-4 and TRBJ1-3, with 7 bases that match TRBD1. V trimming: 7 bases; J trimming: 0 bases; junction bases outside the gene matches: 15. The CDR3 loop spans 18 amino acids. The CDR3 DNA is TGTGCCAGCAACGTAAGGGGGCAGTCAAAGCGCTCTGGAAACACCATATATTTT. It codes for CASNVRGQSKRSGNTIYF.

This clonotype was recorded at least ten times. The genes are TRBV18 and TRBJ1-1; D gene uncertain. The CDR3 sequence is 15 residues long. Trimming stripped 0 bases from V and 0 bases from J, with 8 bases between. Germline CDR1 reads KGHSH; CDR2 reads LQKENI. CDR3 protein: CASSPPKGLNTEAFF. Here the CDR3 DNA reads TGTGCCAGCTCACCACCGAAGGGCCTGAACACTGAAGCTTTCTTT. The full variable domain, rest sourced from reference TRBV18 and TRBJ1-1, is NAGVMQNPRHLVRRRGQEARLRCSPMKGHSHVYWYRQLPEEGLKFMVYLQKENIIDESGMPKERFSAEFPKEGPSILRIQQVVRGDSAAYFCASSPPKGLNTEAFFGQGTRLTVV.

The sample holds many counts of this clonotype. CDR3 region: CASSYSIRLAGEAFF. CDR3 coding DNA: TGTGCCAGCAGTTACTCGATTCGGTTGGCGGGTGAAGCTTTCTTT. The genes are TRBV6-5 and TRBJ1-1; no clear D gene. The CDR3 has 15 amino acids. Germline values: CDR1 MNHEY, CDR2 SVGAGI. The V and J ends lost 0 bases and 7 bases respectively, with 15 bases between them.

The chain carries TRBV11-2 and TRBJ2-1; D unresolved. CDR1 is SGHAT, CDR2 FQNNGV, per germline. The CDR3 runs to 13 residues. Trimming removed 7 bases at V and 7 bases at J, with 14 bases between. The CDR3 sequence: CASTPTQVNEQFF. CDR3 coding DNA: TGTGCCAGCACCCCAACGCAAGTGAATGAGCAGTTCTTC.